This T cell receptor beta chain was recovered during a study of T cell changes during pregnancy in multiple sclerosis. TCRdb's table, derived via immunoSEQ multiplex PCR, lists solely in-frame clones and lacks some. The repertoire holds about 36,000 clones, about 91% seen once, with roughly 0.45% in the top ten. CDR1 is SGHTA and CDR2 is FQGTGA in the germline V gene. V lost 5 bases, J lost 1 base, and 8 bases lay in between. The CDR3 consists of 13 residues. This clonotype was sampled from a female donor with multiple sclerosis, enrolled in a pregnancy study. This chain links TRBV7-3 with TRBJ2-5; tentative D call: TRBD2 (5 bases). Sequencing was performed on CD4+ T cells from peripheral blood mononuclear cells, taken after pregnancy. For the CDR3, the DNA is TGTGCCAGCAGCCCCGAGGGCCAAGAGACCCAGTACTTC. Its translation: CASSPEGQETQYF.